Included here is one T cell receptor beta chain sequence, with context. The sample originates from a study of post-analysis software for immune sequencing data. Presence of unique molecular identifiers characterized the TCR beta cDNA libraries. Using its own MiXCR run on the PCR reads, TCRdb lists one record per CDR3 protein. Seen here are hundreds of thousands of distinct CDR3 sequences, approximately 59% observed once, and the top ten hold about 11%. Material: blood. The clonotype comes from a girl aged 2 to 10 with multiple sclerosis.

CDR3 sequence (DNA): TGCGCCAGCAGCTTGAAATCGGGGGAAGCTTTCTTT. It translates to CASSLKSGEAFF. The chain carries TRBV5-1 and TRBJ1-1; D is undetermined. V dropped 1 base and J dropped 8 bases, with 9 bases sitting between them. CDR1 and CDR2 (germline): SGHRS, YFSETQ. This CDR3 is built from 12 residues.